This TCR beta chain derives from a study of cytomegalovirus exposure and HLA in healthy donors. In regard to this clone: The antigen is unknown.

Study-wide findings and caveats: Accurate predictions that matched the HLA-A and HLA-B alleles of most subjects were reportedly made from TCR beta sequences. In a later analysis, HLA-C alleles had the fewest associated TCRs, DRB1 alleles the most.

It was with 60 Vbeta and 13 Jbeta primers that the PCR ran. Clones were read by immunoSEQ multiplex PCR, and TCRdb kept only the in-frame ones, dropping some. The sample contains approximately 140,000 clones, roughly 80% of which appear only once. This clonotype was sampled from a woman in her thirties or forties in good health and CMV-seronegative. Sequenced material: PBMCs.

The CDR3 protein is CASSQVPGNTEAFF. CDR3 sequence (DNA): TGCGCCAGCAGCCAAGTCCCCGGGAACACTGAAGCTTTCTTT. The V gene is TRBV4-1, the J gene TRBJ1-1; D uncertain. Germline V gives CDR1 MGHRA, CDR2 YSYEKL. This CDR3 spans 14 amino acids. Trimming took 1 base from V and 1 from J, leaving 7 bases between them.